This TCR beta chain is from a study of T cell changes during pregnancy in multiple sclerosis. Sequenced by immunoSEQ multiplex PCR; TCRdb stores in-frame clones only, minus some. The table includes just over 40,000 clones, around 90% detected once. The sequenced sample was peripheral blood, obtained in the first trimester of pregnancy. This sequence originates from a female donor in good health, enrolled as a control in a pregnancy study.

CDR3 region: CASSYSASGTSYEQYF. Written as DNA, the CDR3 is TGTGCCAGCAGTTACTCTGCTAGCGGGACTTCCTACGAGCAGTACTTC. The rearrangement joins TRBV6-5 to TRBJ2-7; 9 bases line up with TRBD2. This CDR3 has 16 residues. With V trimmed by 0 bases and J by 1 base, 4 bases remained unmatched. Germline V CDR1 and CDR2: MNHEY, SVGAGI.